This T cell receptor (beta chain) was identified in a study of post-analysis software for immune sequencing data. For the study at large: The study covered relapsing-remitting, secondary progressive and progressive-relapsing courses of multiple sclerosis. Findings of the study overall: Significantly decreased normalized Chao1 diversity was recorded for multiple sclerosis patients relative to controls. Patients carried roughly 5 TRBV segments more frequently than controls did, and TRBV5-6, TRBV5-1 and TRBV20-1 were among them.

Germline CDR1 is SQVTM and CDR2 is ANQGSEA. The CDR3 totals 12 residues. The V and J ends lost 7 bases and 6 bases respectively, with 14 bases between them. This clonotype was recorded a few times. Its matching antigen is unknown. Presence of unique molecular identifiers characterized the TCR beta cDNA libraries. Input populations of about 0.95 to 10 million T cells gave rise to around 480,000 cDNA molecules. TCRdb re-called the PCR reads with MiXCR, one entry per CDR3 protein. The sample lists approximately 460,000 distinct CDR3 sequences; less than 45% were seen once. The sample taken for sequencing was blood. The chain recombines TRBV29-1 with TRBJ2-3; tentative D call: TRBD2 (5 bases). The clonotype comes from a girl under 18 with multiple sclerosis. CDR3 region: CSATLGGDTQYF. CDR3 in DNA: TGCAGCGCCACCCTAGGCGGGGATACGCAGTATTTT.